One and the same sample provided the 32 T cell receptor beta chains below, sequenced in a study of T-cell reconstitution after alpha-beta-depleted transplantation in children. As it was prepared, the TCRbeta library received unique molecular identifiers. TCRdb independently ran MiXCR on the PCR reads; one entry per CDR3 protein. The data show about 640,000 distinct CDR3 sequences, over 10% seen once. The sequenced sample was PBMCs, mostly from graft donor cells, obtained 360 days after TCRalphabeta/CD19-depleted stem cell transplant. Every receptor here comes from a male patient aged 10 to 17 who had a stem cell transplant for acute myeloid leukemia, so the T cells may come from the graft donor.

This clonotype was recorded a few times. The J gene is TRBJ2-1, the V gene TRBV9; 9 nucleotides line up with TRBD2. Trimming removed 2 bases from V and 4 bases from J; junction bases left unmatched: 7. The CDR3 length is 16 residues. Germline loops: CDR1 SGDLS, CDR2 YYNGEE. CDR3 amino acids: CASSVGGRGQYNEQFF. CDR3 DNA: TGTGCCAGCAGCGTGGGCGGGAGGGGTCAGTACAATGAGCAGTTCTTC.

This clonotype was found a few times. This sequence joins TRBV5-6 and TRBJ2-7, with TRBD1 as a possible D gene (5 bases). This CDR3 has 15 residues. V dropped 2 bases and J dropped 0 bases, with 12 bases sitting between them. In germline, CDR1 is SGHDT, CDR2 YYEEEE. CDR3 sequence reads: CASSLKRQISYEQYF. The CDR3 bases are TGTGCCAGCAGCTTAAAACGACAGATCTCCTACGAGCAGTACTTC.

The sample holds many counts of this clonotype. The rearrangement joins TRBV9 to TRBJ2-2, with D unresolved. V shed 0 bases and J shed 4 bases, with 10 bases lying between them. The CDR3 contains 15 residues. Germline CDR1 and CDR2: SGDLS and YYNGEE. CDR3 nucleotides: TGTGCCAGCAGCGTAGTTGGAGCGAGCACCGGGGAGCTGTTTTTT. Its protein is CASSVVGASTGELFF.

CDR3 region: CASSLQSGGYEQYF. The CDR3 nucleotides read TGTGCCAGCAGCTTACAAAGCGGAGGCTACGAGCAGTACTTC. The chain is built from TRBV7-2 and TRBJ2-7; D might be TRBD2 (5 bases). Per germline, CDR1 SGHTA and CDR2 FQGNSA. With 2 bases removed from V and 3 bases from J, the gap between germline ends came to 11 bases. This CDR3 is built from 14 residues.

The chain couples TRBV5-1 to TRBJ2-5; D might be TRBD1 (5 bases). V gave up 6 bases and J gave up 5 bases, with 14 bases separating them. Germline values: CDR1 SGHRS, CDR2 YFSETQ. The CDR3 consists of 13 residues. The CDR3 is CASTHPGLETQYF. CDR3 bases: TGCGCCAGCACCCACCCAGGGTTGGAGACCCAGTACTTC. The full variable domain, rest sourced from reference TRBV5-1 and TRBJ2-5, is KAGVTQTPRYLIKTRGQQVTLSCSPISGHRSVSWYQQTPGQGLQFLFEYFSETQRNKGNFPGRFSGRQFSNSRSEMNVSTLELGDSALYLCASTHPGLETQYFGPGTRLLVL.

Concerning this clonotype: The CDR3 does not close with the conserved phenylalanine or tryptophan, likely indicating a read error. The chain uses TRBV7-2 and TRBJ2-7; D is uncertain. V lost 5 bases to trimming and J lost 2 bases, with 16 bases between them. The germline CDR1 and CDR2 sequences are SGHTA and FQGNSA. The CDR3 runs 15 residues. CDR3 loop: CASSPPGAFPYEQYY. The CDR3 DNA reads TGTGCCAGCAGCCCGCCCGGCGCGTTCCCCTACGAGCAGTACTAC.

The rearrangement uses TRBV5-5 and TRBJ1-4, with a tentative D call TRBD1 (5 bases). Trimming took off 5 bases at V and 7 bases at J, with 21 bases between the two ends. The V gene's germline CDR1 is SGHKS and CDR2 YYEKEE (reference sequence). This CDR3 has 16 residues. The chain's CDR3 is CASRHSLQDRSEKLFF. The CDR3 nucleotides are TGTGCCAGCAGACATAGCCTACAGGACCGGAGTGAAAAACTGTTTTTT.

The sample holds a few counts of this clonotype. The V call is TRBV5-8, the J call TRBJ2-5, with D uncertain. Germline CDR1 and CDR2: SGHTS and YDEGEE. The CDR3 is made up of 10 amino acids. With 7 bases removed from V and 9 bases from J, the gap between germline ends came to 10 bases. CDR3 residues: CASPGLAQYF. DNA of the CDR3: TGTGCCAGCCCCGGTTTGGCCCAGTACTTC.

This clonotype was seen a handful of times. The CDR3 DNA sequence: TGTGCCAGCAGCCAAGCCTCCGGGACTAGCGGGAGAAGGGAGACCCAGTACTTC. It yields the protein CASSQASGTSGRRETQYF. V is TRBV3-1 and J is TRBJ2-5; 14 bases map to TRBD2. The CDR3 totals 18 residues. With V trimmed by 1 base and J by 5 bases, 9 bases remained unmatched. Germline CDR1 reads LGHDT; CDR2 reads YNNKEL (reference sequence).

The table lists this clonotype with a few counts. This chain links TRBV10-3 with TRBJ1-1; TRBD1 agrees at 9 bases. The germline V gene has CDR1 ENHRY and CDR2 SYGVKD. This CDR3 is built from 18 residues. The trim removed 6 bases at V and 0 bases at J, leaving 14 bases unmatched. The CDR3 loop reads CAIRTAERTGVMNTEAFF. The CDR3 DNA follows: TGTGCCATCAGGACCGCTGAGCGGACAGGGGTTATGAACACTGAAGCTTTCTTT.

The rearrangement uses TRBV13 and TRBJ2-2; TRBD2 agrees at 14 bases. CDR1 PRHDT and CDR2 FYEKMQ come from the germline V gene (reference sequence). The CDR3 spans 17 residues. V was clipped by 5 bases and J by 4 bases; unmatched bases: 6. The CDR3 sequence: CASSRSGLAGATGELFF. The DNA for the CDR3 is TGTGCCAGCAGCCGCTCGGGACTAGCGGGAGCCACCGGGGAGCTGTTTTTT.

The V gene is TRBV5-1, the J gene TRBJ2-3; D uncertain. V was trimmed by 3 bases and J by 3 bases, leaving 11 bases between them. The CDR3 length is 14 residues. Germline assignment: CDR1 SGHRS and CDR2 YFSETQ. In nucleotides, the CDR3 is TGCGCCAGCAGCTGGGATATGGAAACAGATACGCAGTATTTT. This translates into CASSWDMETDTQYF. Full variable domain (rest looked up from reference TRBV5-1 and TRBJ2-3): KAGVTQTPRYLIKTRGQQVTLSCSPISGHRSVSWYQQTPGQGLQFLFEYFSETQRNKGNFPGRFSGRQFSNSRSEMNVSTLELGDSALYLCASSWDMETDTQYFGPGTRLTVL.

The DNA for the CDR3 is TGCAGTGCTAGAGTGGCGGGGTCAGATACGCAGTATTTT. Translation: CSARVAGSDTQYF. The chain combines TRBV20-1 with TRBJ2-3; a weak D match, TRBD2 (6 bases). Germline lookup yields CDR1 DFQATT and CDR2 SNEGSKA (reference sequence). The V and J ends lost 1 base and 4 bases respectively, with 9 bases between them. This CDR3 spans 13 amino acids.

The chain links TRBV18 to TRBJ2-3; D might be TRBD2 (6 bases). From germline, CDR1 is KGHSH and CDR2 LQKENI. The ends were cut back, 0 bases at V and 6 bases at J, with 13 bases in the middle. The CDR3 consists of 15 residues. CDR3 sequence reads: CASSPPGLGRDTQYF. CDR3 DNA: TGTGCCAGCTCACCACCCGGCCTGGGGAGGGATACGCAGTATTTT.

CDR3 region: CATSTLGKDSSSYNEQFF. Here the CDR3 DNA reads TGTGCCACCAGTACCCTGGGGAAAGACTCCTCCTCCTACAATGAGCAGTTCTTC. The chain couples TRBV24-1 to TRBJ2-1; D call uncertain. This CDR3 region has 18 residues. CDR1 and CDR2 (germline): KGHDR, SFDVKD. Trimming removed 6 bases from V and 0 bases from J, with 20 bases in between.

The rearrangement joins TRBV28 to TRBJ1-5; no clear D. The CDR3 loop spans 15 amino acids. Trimming took off 6 bases at V and 6 bases at J, with 18 bases between the two ends. Germline CDR1 reads MDHEN; CDR2 reads SYDVKM. CDR3 residues: CASSLRAPTFQPQHF. The CDR3 bases are TGTGCCAGCAGCCTCCGGGCCCCGACTTTTCAGCCCCAGCATTTT.

There are many counts of this clonotype. The chain carries TRBV29-1 and TRBJ2-7, with D possibly being TRBD2 (6 bases). This CDR3 region has 12 residues. The germline gives CDR1 SQVTM, CDR2 ANQGSEA. Deletions cut 4 bases from V and 3 bases from J, with 10 bases between. This chain's CDR3 is CSVGRDFYEQYF. In DNA form, the CDR3 reads TGCAGCGTTGGGCGGGACTTCTACGAGCAGTACTTC.

This clonotype has only a few counts. This chain joins TRBV12-3 or TRBV12-4 and TRBJ1-6; D is unclear. This CDR3 has 16 residues. The V and J ends lost 3 bases and 2 bases respectively, with 11 bases between them. The CDR3: CASSFSAGAYNSPLHF. DNA for the CDR3: TGTGCCAGCAGTTTCTCGGCAGGAGCCTATAATTCACCCCTCCACTTT.

This clonotype was counted between two and nine times. The chain uses TRBV7-9 and TRBJ2-1; 13 bases fit TRBD2. The length of the CDR3 is 15 residues. J lost 7 bases, V lost 5 bases, and 5 bases had no gene match. Germline assignment: CDR1 SEHNR and CDR2 FQNEAQ (reference sequence). As DNA, the CDR3 is TGTGCCAGCAGCAATGGACTAGCGGGAGAGAATGAGCAGTTCTTC. It translates to CASSNGLAGENEQFF.

The genes are TRBV29-1 and TRBJ2-1; 7 bases fit TRBD2. CDR1 is SQVTM and CDR2 is ANQGSEA in the germline V gene. The J segment lost 7 bases and the V segment lost 1 base, leaving 7 bases of the junction unmatched. The CDR3 spans 14 residues. CDR3 protein: CSVEVMGGRNEQFF. The CDR3 nucleotides read TGCAGCGTTGAAGTCATGGGAGGGAGAAATGAGCAGTTCTTC.

The V and J genes are TRBV7-6 and TRBJ2-7; 11 nucleotides align to TRBD2. The J segment lost 3 bases and the V segment lost 0 bases, leaving 4 bases of the junction unmatched. The germline CDR1 and CDR2 sequences are SGHVS and FNYEAQ. The CDR3 runs to 16 residues. The CDR3 DNA is TGTGCCAGCAGCTTAGCGATAGCGGGAGGGCACTACGAGCAGTACTTC. Protein sequence: CASSLAIAGGHYEQYF.

The chain joins TRBV25-1 to TRBJ1-6, with a tentative D call TRBD1 (6 bases). The V end lost 0 bases, the J end lost 9 bases, and 12 bases lay between the germline ends. CDR1 is MGHDK, CDR2 SYGVNS, per germline. The CDR3 runs 15 residues. CDR3 DNA: TGTGCCAGCAGTGAATACGGGGGGCGCGCTTCACCCCTCCACTTT. As protein: CASSEYGGRASPLHF.

This clonotype has ten or more counts. V gene TRBV7-9 combines with J gene TRBJ2-1, with 11 bases aligning to TRBD2. Germline V gives CDR1 SEHNR, CDR2 FQNEAQ (reference sequence). This CDR3 spans 16 amino acids. The ends lost 5 bases at V and 3 bases at J; junction bases unmatched: 6. The CDR3, as DNA: TGTGCCAGCAGCCCTACTAGCGGGGGCCTCTACAATGAGCAGTTCTTC. It codes for CASSPTSGGLYNEQFF.

The V and J genes are TRBV28 and TRBJ1-5; 8 bases match TRBD1. Germline assignment: CDR1 MDHEN and CDR2 SYDVKM. V trimming: 3 bases; J trimming: 6 bases; junction bases outside the gene matches: 13. The CDR3 totals 17 residues. The CDR3 loop is CASSLAQGAGDGQPQHF. Here the CDR3 DNA reads TGTGCCAGCAGTTTGGCTCAGGGGGCTGGGGATGGTCAGCCCCAGCATTTT.

This clonotype was seen more than once but under ten times. The rearrangement joins TRBV27 to TRBJ2-7, with TRBD2 as a possible D gene (6 bases). The germline gives CDR1 MNHEY, CDR2 SMNVEV (reference sequence). Trimming removed 8 bases at V and 2 bases at J, with 13 bases between. The length of the CDR3 is 13 residues. The CDR3 nucleotides read TGTGCCAGCGGCCGGAGGACTACCTACGAGCAGTACTTC. Protein: CASGRRTTYEQYF.

The chain links TRBV5-1 to TRBJ1-2, with D hard to call. The germline CDR1 and CDR2 sequences are SGHRS and YFSETQ. V gave up 0 bases and J gave up 2 bases, with 11 bases separating them. This CDR3 comprises 15 residues. CDR3 loop: CASSLAATHNYGYTF. In DNA, the CDR3 is TGCGCCAGCAGCTTGGCCGCGACGCACAACTATGGCTACACCTTC.

The rearrangement links TRBV24-1 to TRBJ2-5; 10 bases are a match to TRBD2. Germline CDR1 and CDR2: KGHDR and SFDVKD. This CDR3 comprises 16 residues. With V trimmed by 12 bases and J by 2 bases, 14 bases remained unmatched. The CDR3 bases are TGTGCCGTAAGCGGCCAGCGGGAGGGTTTTCAAGAGACCCAGTACTTC. It codes for CAVSGQREGFQETQYF.

The rearrangement links TRBV12-3 or TRBV12-4 to TRBJ2-7; no reliable D call. This CDR3 spans 13 amino acids. The ends were cut back, 5 bases at V and 4 bases at J, with 12 bases in the middle. The CDR3 nucleotides read TGTGCCAGCAGTCCCGAGCAGATTTACGAGCAGTACTTC. It specifies CASSPEQIYEQYF.

V usage is TRBV3-1 and J usage is TRBJ2-1; D ambiguous. The CDR3 consists of 14 residues. CDR1 LGHDT and CDR2 YNNKEL come from the germline V gene (reference sequence). V lost 1 base to trimming and J lost 9 bases, with 13 bases between them. The CDR3 sequence: CASSQARSPGEQFF. The CDR3 DNA is TGTGCCAGCAGCCAAGCTAGGAGCCCGGGTGAGCAGTTCTTC.

This clonotype was counted many times. The genes are TRBV29-1 and TRBJ2-7; D is uncertain. This CDR3 has 16 residues. The germline V and J ends were trimmed by 0 bases and 3 bases, with 18 bases remaining between them. The germline gives CDR1 SQVTM, CDR2 ANQGSEA. The CDR3 spells CSVEDRLAGTDYEQYF. The CDR3 nucleotides read TGCAGCGTTGAAGATCGGTTGGCCGGAACGGACTACGAGCAGTACTTC.

This clonotype was counted only a few times. V usage is TRBV6-1 and J usage is TRBJ2-5, with TRBD2 matching 14 bases. Germline V gene sequence: CDR1 MNHNS, CDR2 SASEGT. This CDR3 has 17 amino acids. With V trimmed by 6 bases and J by 4 bases, 10 bases remained unmatched. CDR3 in amino acids: CASRKIPGLAGAETQYF. The CDR3 region has the DNA TGTGCCAGCAGGAAAATACCGGGACTAGCGGGAGCAGAGACCCAGTACTTC.

The chain has TRBV7-3 and TRBJ2-6, with D perhaps given as TRBD1 or TRBD2 (6 bases each). CDR1 is SGHTA and CDR2 is FQGTGA in the germline V gene. CDR3 length: 18 residues. Trimming stripped 5 bases from V and 1 base from J, with 18 bases between. This CDR3 reads CASSPRGPIGSGANVLTF. CDR3 sequence (DNA): TGTGCCAGCAGCCCCCGGGGGCCGATTGGTTCTGGGGCCAACGTCCTGACTTTC.